This TCR beta chain was found in a study of cytomegalovirus exposure and HLA in healthy donors. The PCR made use of 60 Vbeta and 13 Jbeta primers. Sequencing was performed with immunoSEQ multiplex PCR; in TCRdb, only in-frame clones are kept and a portion is missing. The sample shows 110,000 or so clones, roughly two thirds of them seen only once. This clone turned up a few times. The TCR originated in a man younger than 30 in good health and CMV-seropositive. The sample consisted of PBMCs.

Here the CDR3 DNA reads TGCAGCGTTGAGACAGGGTGGGCTTTCTTT. Translating it yields CSVETGWAFF. The gene calls are TRBV29-1 and TRBJ1-1, with 7 bases lining up with TRBD1. CDR3 length: 10 amino acids. The V segment lost 3 bases and the J segment 11 bases; nucleotides outside the gene matches: 3. Germline-derived CDR1 and CDR2 are SQVTM and ANQGSEA.